These T cell receptor beta chains were read from a single sample in a study of blood T cell repertoires in COVID-19. The protocol was immunoSEQ multiplex PCR, while the TCRdb copy is restricted to in-frame clones and leaves out a portion. The sample yields about 220,000 clones, roughly nine tenths seen once. The sequencing input was PBMCs or T cells enriched from blood (not recorded which). Every receptor here comes from a woman between 18 and 29 years old in a cohort exposed to, infected with or recovered from COVID-19 (not recorded which). The conserved cysteine and the conserved F or W are not part of the CDR3 here.

j_call,v_call,cdr3_aa
TRBJ2-2,TRBV19,ASSIEGTSGRTGDTGELF
TRBJ2-3,TRBV3-1/TRBV3-2,ASSQSSGSSDTQY
TRBJ1-1,TRBV2,ASAGGYTEAF
TRBJ1-2,TRBV6-5,ASKTRQGRYT
TRBJ1-5,TRBV7-9,ASSLGAGGGGSNQPQH
TRBJ1-3,TRBV7-2,ASSRQAPGNTIY
TRBJ1-1,TRBV28,ASKTGQAEVKSEAF
TRBJ2-7,TRBV19,ASSIKTGPNYEQY
TRBJ1-1,TRBV19,ASRGRYTEAF
TRBJ1-1,TRBV2,ASNPGRGTEAF
TRBJ2-3,TRBV18,ASSTRTGHSDTQY
TRBJ2-7,TRBV7-9,ASSFRAEQSYEQY
TRBJ1-4,TRBV28,ATRWGREKLF
TRBJ2-3,TRBV11-1,ASSLARDTYSTDTQY
TRBJ2-4,TRBV19,ASSTPYRE
TRBJ2-3,TRBV5-1,ASSLEAQGDTQY
TRBJ1-1,TRBV5-4,ASSFGGTNTEAF
TRBJ2-3,TRBV30,AWSLATDTQY
TRBJ1-2,TRBV7-8,ASSSDRTNYGYT
TRBJ1-3,TRBV9,ASSVVQGGAGNTIY
TRBJ2-3,TRBV7-9,ASSLTSGADTQY
TRBJ1-1,TRBV5-1,ASSFQTGNTEAF
TRBJ1-1,TRBV2,ASSGNGNTEAF
TRBJ1-4,TRBV5-4,ASSLDMPGDKGAKLF
TRBJ2-7,TRBV28,ASSLLAGTTYEQY
TRBJ2-1,TRBV5-1,ASSLAAISGYNEQF
TRBJ1-5,TRBV5-4,ASSLGGSNQPQH
TRBJ1-2,TRBV24-1,ATSTDNYGYT
TRBJ2-1,TRBV6-5,ASSYKPSSYNEQF
TRBJ2-3,TRBV29-1,SVETTSTDTQY
TRBJ1-1,TRBV2,ASLPGQSEAF
TRBJ1-1,TRBV28,ASSLTGSTEAF
TRBJ2-3,TRBV27,ASSLTTLDTQY
TRBJ2-2,TRBV2,ASIRTSGQGGELF
TRBJ1-1,TRBV25-1,ASSRPGNTEAF
TRBJ1-2,TRBV19,ASSMGQPHYGYT
TRBJ1-4,TRBV25-1,ASSATDRLQEKLF
TRBJ1-2,TRBV28,ASSRGGQGVYGYT
TRBJ1-1,TRBV28,ASSLGGTVNTEAF
TRBJ1-2,TRBV11-3,ASSLEGTSGYT
TRBJ1-2,TRBV18,ASSPPGDFYGYT
TRBJ2-3,TRBV7-3,ASSLQGARRDTQY
TRBJ2-1,TRBV19,ASSIVREFNEQF
TRBJ1-5,TRBV6-5,ASTPGQGSPQPQH
TRBJ1-4,TRBV7-6,ASSSGRQGGTNEKLF
TRBJ1-5,TRBV24-1,ATSDRWGGNQPQH
TRBJ2-7,TRBV5-1,ASSLGQGYGEQY
TRBJ1-2,TRBV29-1,SVEGREYGYT
TRBJ1-2,TRBV29-1,SANQGEDYGYT
TRBJ2-2,TRBV19,ASSRLAGGGTGELF
TRBJ2-6,TRBV5-4,ASSLGHSGANVLT
TRBJ2-7,TRBV19,ASSIGGITYEQY
TRBJ1-1,TRBV6-5,ASSYSAGVTEAF
TRBJ2-3,TRBV2,ASRPTSGRAADTQY
TRBJ2-7,TRBV21-1,ASSKARKTASYEQY
TRBJ1-1,TRBV18,ASSPAGVTEAF
TRBJ1-2,TRBV3-1/TRBV3-2,ASSQARGAGGYT